The 16 T cell receptor beta chains presented below share a single source sample, sequenced in a study of cytomegalovirus exposure and HLA in healthy donors. Clones were read by immunoSEQ multiplex PCR, and TCRdb kept only the in-frame ones, dropping some. This table has over 65,000 clones, roughly 92% appearing once. The sequenced sample consisted of PBMCs. The receptors shown here come from a woman aged 18-35 years in good health and CMV-seropositive.

The CDR3 protein is CASSSLATVTGELFF. Here the CDR3 DNA reads TGTGCCAGCAGCTCCCTCGCTACAGTTACCGGGGAGCTGTTTTTT. The rearrangement joins TRBV7-2 to TRBJ2-2; D is unresolved. Germline CDR1 reads SGHTA; CDR2 reads FQGNSA. Trimming left V 4 bases short and J 5 bases short, with 14 bases between. This CDR3 spans 15 amino acids.

CDR3 amino acids: CASSLGQMTEAFF. The CDR3 DNA is TGCGCCAGCAGCTTGGGACAGATGACTGAAGCTTTCTTT. The V call is TRBV5-1, the J call TRBJ1-1; D is possibly TRBD1 (5 bases). Germline V gene lookup returns CDR1 SGHRS and CDR2 YFSETQ. CDR3 length: 13 residues. Trimming shortened V by 0 bases and J by 5 bases, and 8 bases separated the two germline ends.

This clone showed up just a few times. The V call is TRBV7-2, the J call TRBJ1-6; D remains unclear. The CDR3 runs 15 residues. In germline, CDR1 is SGHTA, CDR2 FQGNSA. V was trimmed by 2 bases and J by 8 bases, leaving 13 bases between them. For the CDR3, the DNA is TGTGCCAGCAGCTTAAGTGCCTACGTGGATTCACCCCTCCACTTT. Translated, it gives CASSLSAYVDSPLHF.

The chain couples TRBV6-6 to TRBJ2-3; 11 bases fit TRBD2. Looked up from germline, CDR1 is MNHNY and CDR2 is SVGAGI (reference sequence). J was trimmed by 6 bases and V by 5 bases; bases with no gene match: 4. The CDR3 runs to 14 residues. The DNA of the CDR3 is TGTGCCAGCAGTATAGCGGGGGGGCTGGATACGCAGTATTTT. This sequence encodes CASSIAGGLDTQYF.

The chain combines TRBV2 with TRBJ2-1, with TRBD1 matching 7 bases. V was clipped by 0 bases and J by 3 bases; unmatched bases: 11. This CDR3 is 18 amino acids long. Germline CDR1 reads SNHLY; CDR2 reads FYNNEI. The CDR3 is CASSEATGTAFIYNEQFF. The CDR3 DNA reads TGTGCCAGCAGTGAAGCCACCGGGACAGCGTTTATCTACAATGAGCAGTTCTTC.

The V and J genes are TRBV7-9 and TRBJ1-2, with 9 bases matching TRBD1. Germline CDR1 SEHNR, CDR2 FQNEAQ (reference sequence). V dropped 4 bases and J dropped 6; count of bases not matched to a gene: 12. The CDR3 is 16 residues long. CDR3 DNA: TGTGCCAGCAGCTCCCTCCTCCGGGACAGGGCCGATGGCTACACCTTC. It specifies CASSSLLRDRADGYTF.

The chain employs TRBV30 and TRBJ2-5; 9 bases match TRBD2. CDR1 and CDR2 from the germline V gene are GTSNPN and SVGIG (reference sequence). V dropped 0 bases and J dropped 2; count of bases not matched to a gene: 7. The CDR3 is 16 amino acids. CDR3 nucleotides: TGTGCCTGGAGTGTATCCGCTAGCGGGACGCAAGAGACCCAGTACTTC. It specifies CAWSVSASGTQETQYF.

This clone came up once. This rearrangement joins TRBV30 to TRBJ2-7; 8 bases are shared with TRBD1. This CDR3 spans 18 amino acids. Germline V gene data show CDR1 as GTSNPN and CDR2 as SVGIG (reference sequence). J gave up 2 bases and V 2 bases, and 17 bases lay outside the gene matches. The CDR3 bases are TGTGCCTGGAGTCATACACCCGAGACAGGGGCCCTACCCTACGAGCAGTACTTC. This gives the protein CAWSHTPETGALPYEQYF.

This rearrangement joins TRBV5-1 to TRBJ2-1; maybe TRBD2 (6 bases). Germline assignment: CDR1 SGHRS and CDR2 YFSETQ. The germline V and J ends were trimmed by 2 bases and 1 base, with 19 bases remaining between them. The CDR3 totals 18 residues. The CDR3 bases are TGCGCCAGCAGCTTCGGTGGCGGGGAGGCATGGTCCTACAATGAGCAGTTCTTC. It is translated as CASSFGGGEAWSYNEQFF. Supplemented by reference TRBV5-1 and TRBJ2-1, the full variable domain reads KAGVTQTPRYLIKTRGQQVTLSCSPISGHRSVSWYQQTPGQGLQFLFEYFSETQRNKGNFPGRFSGRQFSNSRSEMNVSTLELGDSALYLCASSFGGGEAWSYNEQFFGPGTRLTVL.

In its sample, this clone was seen a few times. V gene TRBV14 combines with J gene TRBJ1-1; a weak D match, TRBD1 (5 bases). The V end was cut by 0 bases, the J end by 3 bases, with 11 bases between. This CDR3 has 15 residues. Germline loops: CDR1 SGHDN, CDR2 FVKESK. The CDR3 loop is CASSQEGRDYTEAFF. CDR3 DNA sequence: TGTGCCAGCAGCCAAGAGGGCAGGGACTACACTGAAGCTTTCTTT.

The CDR3 sequence is CASSVKDGYEQYF. The CDR3 DNA reads TGTGCCAGCAGCGTCAAAGACGGGTACGAGCAGTACTTC. The chain joins TRBV9 to TRBJ2-7; the D is unclear. CDR3 length: 13 amino acids. Germline CDR1 is SGDLS and CDR2 is YYNGEE. Trimming left V 2 bases short and J 4 bases short, with 10 bases between.

The chain links TRBV7-2 to TRBJ2-5, with 9 bases that match TRBD2. The CDR3 contains 16 residues. Looked up from germline, CDR1 is SGHTA and CDR2 is FQGNSA. With V trimmed by 5 bases and J by 3 bases, 10 bases remained unmatched. CDR3 loop: CASSEEMAGGEETQYF. CDR3 nucleotide sequence: TGTGCCAGCAGCGAGGAGATGGCGGGGGGGGAAGAGACCCAGTACTTC.

The chain couples TRBV29-1 to TRBJ2-7; 7 bases map to TRBD2. J gave up 4 bases and V 1 base, and 10 bases lay outside the gene matches. Germline V gene sequence: CDR1 SQVTM, CDR2 ANQGSEA. The CDR3 spans 15 residues. The CDR3 nucleotides are TGCAGCGTTGAAGTCTTATTCCAGGGAGGGTACGAGCAGTACTTC. It codes for CSVEVLFQGGYEQYF.

CDR3 amino acids: CASSDGAPGGVQFF. The CDR3 DNA is TGTGCCAGCAGCGACGGGGCCCCGGGGGGCGTGCAGTTCTTC. The J gene is TRBJ2-1, the V gene TRBV9, with D perhaps TRBD2 (7 bases). Germline CDR1 is SGDLS and CDR2 is YYNGEE. The CDR3 contains 14 residues. V lost 3 bases, J lost 12 bases, and 19 bases lay in between. Filled out from reference TRBV9 and TRBJ2-1, the complete variable domain reads DSGVTQTPKHLITATGQRVTLRCSPRSGDLSVYWYQQSLDQGLQFLIQYYNGEERAKGNILERFSAQQFPDLHSELNLSSLELGDSALYFCASSDGAPGGVQFFGPGTRLTVL.

The rearrangement links TRBV19 to TRBJ2-7; 11 bases map to TRBD2. The length of the CDR3 is 14 residues. V shed 10 bases and J 2 bases; nucleotides not matched to a gene: 7. Germline CDR1 reads LNHDA; CDR2 reads SQIVND (reference sequence). The CDR3 loop is CAKDLAGGPYEQYF. CDR3 DNA sequence: TGTGCCAAAGACCTAGCGGGAGGTCCCTACGAGCAGTACTTC.

This clone was detected ten times or more. The V gene is TRBV2, the J gene TRBJ2-2, with D possibly matching TRBD2 (6 bases). The CDR3 is made up of 14 amino acids. Trimming stripped 5 bases from V and 7 bases from J, with 14 bases between. CDR1 and CDR2 from the germline V gene are SNHLY and FYNNEI. In nucleotides, the CDR3 is TGTGCCAGCAGTTGGGACTCCGTCTACGGGGAGCTGTTTTTT. As protein: CASSWDSVYGELFF.